The 15 T cell receptor beta chains given below trace back to one sample, sequenced in a study of monozygotic twins with inflammatory bowel disease. Following a re-call of the 5' RACE reads, TCRdb has one entry per CDR3 protein and lacks DNA. The sample totals about 210,000 distinct CDR3 sequences; its top ten clones hold 6% to 9%. The specimen was blood. The receptors here all came from a human donor with ulcerative colitis or Crohn's disease, or a healthy co-twin of an affected twin (not recorded which).

The chain has TRBV20-1 and TRBJ2-1; without DNA, the TCRdb call of TRBD1 cannot be checked. The CDR3 covers 15 residues. The germline CDR1 and CDR2 sequences are DFQATT and SNEGSKA (reference sequence). The CDR3 is CSARAWGTVGNEQFF.

The rearrangement links TRBV20-1 to TRBJ1-2. The CDR3 has 18 amino acids. Germline CDR1 is DFQATT and CDR2 is SNEGSKA (reference sequence). The CDR3 sequence: CSARDPQSSINTNYGYTF.

V usage is TRBV12-3 or TRBV12-4 and J usage is TRBJ2-1; the D call of TRBD1 rests on TCRdb alone, since no DNA is present to check it. CDR3 length: 13 amino acids. The CDR3 sequence is CASSLWGRLEQFF.

The CDR3 is CASSPGGGQPQHF. This sequence joins TRBV3-1 and TRBJ1-5. Per the germline V gene, CDR1 is LGHDT and CDR2 is YNNKEL (reference sequence). The CDR3 covers 13 residues.

The J gene is TRBJ2-1, the V gene TRBV4-2; TCRdb's assignment of TRBD2 cannot be checked, as there is no DNA. Germline V CDR1 and CDR2: LGHNA, YNFKEQ. This CDR3 spans 15 amino acids. CDR3 loop: CASSQGAGGPDEQFF.

V gene TRBV24-1 combines with J gene TRBJ2-5; TCRdb's D gene call, TRBD2, goes unchecked for lack of DNA. CDR3 length: 18 amino acids. Germline V gene data show CDR1 as KGHDR and CDR2 as SFDVKD. The CDR3 reads CATSGDSGRTNTLETQYF.

The genes are TRBV5-1 and TRBJ1-1. The length of the CDR3 is 14 residues. Looked up from germline, CDR1 is SGHRS and CDR2 is YFSETQ. The CDR3 sequence: CASCSGGTQTEAFF.

CDR3: CASSHPGRTNTGELFF. The chain joins TRBV3-1 to TRBJ2-2; TCRdb reports TRBD1, a call that lacks DNA to check it against. The CDR3 has 16 residues. The germline V gene encodes CDR1 LGHDT and CDR2 YNNKEL (reference sequence).

The J gene is TRBJ1-2, the V gene TRBV30; the TRBD1 assignment by TCRdb is unverifiable without DNA. Germline V gene sequence: CDR1 GTSNPN, CDR2 SVGIG (reference sequence). CDR3 length: 11 amino acids. CDR3 residues: CAWGTGGGYTF.

This chain connects TRBV27 to TRBJ2-1; the TCRdb call, TRBD2, lacks DNA for checking. CDR1 and CDR2 (germline): MNHEY, SMNVEV (reference sequence). The CDR3 loop spans 13 amino acids. CDR3 residues: CASSFLLGDEQFF.

The chain joins TRBV20-1 to TRBJ1-2. In germline, CDR1 is DFQATT, CDR2 SNEGSKA (reference sequence). The CDR3 contains 13 residues. CDR3 sequence: CSASEWGDYGYTF.

CDR3 loop: CASSSLGTGANVLTF. The chain is built from TRBV3-1 and TRBJ2-6; absent DNA, TCRdb's TRBD1 call cannot be checked. Germline V CDR1 and CDR2: LGHDT, YNNKEL (reference sequence). The CDR3 sequence is 15 residues long.

The chain carries TRBV29-1 and TRBJ2-3. Per germline, CDR1 SQVTM and CDR2 ANQGSEA. The CDR3 contains 14 residues. CDR3 sequence: CSVERSGTTDTQYF.

The chain employs TRBV5-6 and TRBJ2-1. Per germline, CDR1 SGHDT and CDR2 YYEEEE. The length of the CDR3 is 14 residues. The CDR3 region is CASSFPLGPNEQFF.

The chain links TRBV11-2 to TRBJ2-5. There are 14 residues in the CDR3. Germline loops: CDR1 SGHAT, CDR2 FQNNGV. This CDR3 is CASSLGPSRETQYF.